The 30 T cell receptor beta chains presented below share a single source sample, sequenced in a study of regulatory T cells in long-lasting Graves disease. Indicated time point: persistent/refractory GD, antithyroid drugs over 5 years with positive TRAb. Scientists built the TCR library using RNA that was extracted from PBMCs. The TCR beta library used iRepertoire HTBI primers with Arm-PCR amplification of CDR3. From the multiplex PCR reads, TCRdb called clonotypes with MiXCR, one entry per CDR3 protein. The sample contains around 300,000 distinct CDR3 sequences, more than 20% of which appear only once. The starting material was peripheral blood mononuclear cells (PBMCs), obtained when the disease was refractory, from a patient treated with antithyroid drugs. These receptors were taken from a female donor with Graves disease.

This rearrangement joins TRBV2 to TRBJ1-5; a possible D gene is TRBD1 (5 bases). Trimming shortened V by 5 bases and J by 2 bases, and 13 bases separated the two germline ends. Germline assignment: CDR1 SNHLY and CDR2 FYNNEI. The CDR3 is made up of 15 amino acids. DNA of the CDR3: TGTGCCAGCAGTTACTCAACGGGGGGCAATCAGCCCCAGCATTTT. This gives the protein CASSYSTGGNQPQHF.

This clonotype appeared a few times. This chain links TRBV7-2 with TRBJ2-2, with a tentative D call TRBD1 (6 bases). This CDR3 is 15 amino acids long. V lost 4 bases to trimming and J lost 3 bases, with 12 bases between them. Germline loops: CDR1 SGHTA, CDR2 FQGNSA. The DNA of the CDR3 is TGTGCCAGCAGCTCCAGGGGATTGGACACCGGGGAGCTGTTTTTT. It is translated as CASSSRGLDTGELFF.

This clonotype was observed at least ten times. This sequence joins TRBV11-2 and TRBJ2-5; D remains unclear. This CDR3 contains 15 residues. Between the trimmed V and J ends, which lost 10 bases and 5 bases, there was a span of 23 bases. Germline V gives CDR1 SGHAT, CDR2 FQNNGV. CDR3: CATTPGPLLSETQYF. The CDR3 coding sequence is TGTGCCACCACGCCCGGGCCCCTCCTGTCGGAGACCCAGTACTTC. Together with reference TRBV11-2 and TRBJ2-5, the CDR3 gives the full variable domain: EAGVAQSPRYKIIEKRQSVAFWCNPISGHATLYWYQQILGQGPKLLIQFQNNGVVDDSQLPKDRFSAERLKGVDSTLKIQPAKLEDSAVYLCATTPGPLLSETQYFGPGTRLLVL.

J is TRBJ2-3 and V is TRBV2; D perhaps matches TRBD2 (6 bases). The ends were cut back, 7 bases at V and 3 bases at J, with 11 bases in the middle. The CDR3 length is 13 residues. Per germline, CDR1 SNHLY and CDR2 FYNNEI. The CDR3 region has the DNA TGTGCCAGCAATTGGCTAGCGACAGATACGCAGTATTTT. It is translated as CASNWLATDTQYF.

CDR3 DNA sequence: TGTGCCAGCAGCGCCTACAATGCCCGGCTAGCGGGAGGTGGCGGGGAGCTGTTTTTT. It encodes CASSAYNARLAGGGGELFF. The genes are TRBV7-2 and TRBJ2-2; 11 bases are shared with TRBD2. The ends lost 5 bases at V and 7 bases at J; junction bases unmatched: 18. Germline CDR1 is SGHTA and CDR2 is FQGNSA. The CDR3 has 19 residues.

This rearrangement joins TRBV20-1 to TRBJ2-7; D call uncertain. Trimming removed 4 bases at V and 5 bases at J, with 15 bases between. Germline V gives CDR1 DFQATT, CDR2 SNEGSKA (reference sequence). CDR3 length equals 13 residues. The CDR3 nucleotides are TGCAGTGCTACACCGCCCTATCCCCACGAGCAGTACTTC. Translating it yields CSATPPYPHEQYF.

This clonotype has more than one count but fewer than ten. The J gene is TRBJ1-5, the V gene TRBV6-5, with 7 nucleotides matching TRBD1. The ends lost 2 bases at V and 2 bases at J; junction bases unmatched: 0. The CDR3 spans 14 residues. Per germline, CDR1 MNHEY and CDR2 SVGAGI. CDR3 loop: CASSYTGGNQPQHF. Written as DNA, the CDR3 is TGTGCCAGCAGTTACACAGGGGGCAATCAGCCCCAGCATTTT.

CDR3 region: CASSKGTGYGRYGYTF. In DNA, the CDR3 is TGTGCCAGCAGTAAGGGGACAGGATACGGCCGATATGGCTACACCTTC. The rearrangement uses TRBV6-2 or TRBV6-3 and TRBJ1-2, with 8 bases identical to TRBD1. V trimming: 5 bases; J trimming: 5 bases; junction bases outside the gene matches: 13. Germline V gene data show CDR1 as MNHEY and CDR2 as SVGEGT. The CDR3 length is 16 residues.

DNA for the CDR3: TGCAGTGCGGAACCACATGGACTAGCGGGAGCCGGGGAGCTGTTTTTT. It yields the protein CSAEPHGLAGAGELFF. The rearrangement links TRBV20-1 to TRBJ2-2, with 13 bases matching TRBD2. V was clipped by 6 bases and J by 6 bases; unmatched bases: 10. The CDR3 has 16 residues. Germline values: CDR1 DFQATT, CDR2 SNEGSKA (reference sequence).

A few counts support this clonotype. The CDR3 DNA follows: TGTGCCAGCAGCCCATCCCTCCTGAACACCGGGGAGCTGTTTTTT. Amino acid sequence: CASSPSLLNTGELFF. This chain links TRBV7-9 with TRBJ2-2; D is undetermined. Germline loops: CDR1 SEHNR, CDR2 FQNEAQ (reference sequence). V was pared by 5 bases and J by 1 base, with 11 bases between. This CDR3 is 15 amino acids long.

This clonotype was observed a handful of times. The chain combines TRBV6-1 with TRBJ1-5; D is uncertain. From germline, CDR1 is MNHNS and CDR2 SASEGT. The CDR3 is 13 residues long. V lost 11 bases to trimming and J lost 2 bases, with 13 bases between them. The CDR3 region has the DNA TGTGCCTCAGCACTGAGAGGCAATCAGCCCCAGCATTTT. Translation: CASALRGNQPQHF.

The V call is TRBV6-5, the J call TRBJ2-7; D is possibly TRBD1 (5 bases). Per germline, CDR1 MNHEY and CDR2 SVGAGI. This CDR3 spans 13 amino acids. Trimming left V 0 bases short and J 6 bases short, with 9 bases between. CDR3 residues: CASSYSEGAEQYF. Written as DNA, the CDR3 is TGTGCCAGCAGTTACTCCGAAGGGGCCGAGCAGTACTTC.

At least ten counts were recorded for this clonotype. The CDR3 DNA reads as TGTGCCTGGAGTGTACGGCAGAAAGAAGAGACCCAGTACTTC. Translated: CAWSVRQKEETQYF. V is TRBV30 and J is TRBJ2-5, with D unclear. CDR3 length: 14 residues. V was pared by 0 bases and J by 3 bases, with 11 bases between. Germline V lookup: CDR1 GTSNPN, CDR2 SVGIG (reference sequence). The full variable domain, with the rest looked up from reference TRBV30 and TRBJ2-5, is SQTIHQWPATLVQPVGSPLSLECTVEGTSNPNLYWYRQAAGRGLQLLFYSVGIGQISSEVPQNLSASRPQDRQFILSSKKLLLSDSGFYLCAWSVRQKEETQYFGPGTRLLVL.

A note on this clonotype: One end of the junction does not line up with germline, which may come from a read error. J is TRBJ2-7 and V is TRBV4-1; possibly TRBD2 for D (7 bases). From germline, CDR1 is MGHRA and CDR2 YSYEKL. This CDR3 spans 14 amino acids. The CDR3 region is CASSSPTGGYGQYF. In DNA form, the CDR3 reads TGCGCCAGCAGCTCCCCTACGGGGGGCTACGGGCAGTACTTC.

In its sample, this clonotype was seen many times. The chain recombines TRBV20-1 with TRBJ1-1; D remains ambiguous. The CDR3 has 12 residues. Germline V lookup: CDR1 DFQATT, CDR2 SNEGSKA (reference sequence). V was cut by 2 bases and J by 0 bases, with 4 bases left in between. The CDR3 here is CSARRLNTEAFF. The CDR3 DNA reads TGCAGTGCTAGAAGGCTGAACACTGAAGCTTTCTTT.

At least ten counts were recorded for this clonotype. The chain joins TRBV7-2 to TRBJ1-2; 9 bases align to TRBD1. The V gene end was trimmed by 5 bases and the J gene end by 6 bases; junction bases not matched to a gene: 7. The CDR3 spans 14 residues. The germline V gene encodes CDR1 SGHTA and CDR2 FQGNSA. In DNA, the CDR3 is TGTGCCAGCAGCCGAAACACAGGGGGCGATGGCTACACCTTC. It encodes CASSRNTGGDGYTF. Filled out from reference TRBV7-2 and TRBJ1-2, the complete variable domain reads GAGVSQSPSNKVTEKGKDVELRCDPISGHTALYWYRQSLGQGLEFLIYFQGNSAPDKSGLPSDRFSAERTGGSVSTLTIQRTQQEDSAVYLCASSRNTGGDGYTFGSGTRLTVV.

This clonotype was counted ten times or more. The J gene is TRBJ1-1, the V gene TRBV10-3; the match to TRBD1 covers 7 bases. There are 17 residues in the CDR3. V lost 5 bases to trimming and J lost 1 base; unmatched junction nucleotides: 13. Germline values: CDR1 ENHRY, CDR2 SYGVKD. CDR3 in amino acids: CAISPQTGWAPNTEAFF. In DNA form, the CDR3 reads TGTGCCATCAGTCCTCAGACAGGGTGGGCACCGAACACTGAAGCTTTCTTT.

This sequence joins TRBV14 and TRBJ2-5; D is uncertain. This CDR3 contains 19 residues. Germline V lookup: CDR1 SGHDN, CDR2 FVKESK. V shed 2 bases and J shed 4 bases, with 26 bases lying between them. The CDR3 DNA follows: TGTGCCAGCAGCCAATTCGTATTTGGAACGGCCCTCCCGGGAGAGACCCAGTACTTC. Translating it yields CASSQFVFGTALPGETQYF.

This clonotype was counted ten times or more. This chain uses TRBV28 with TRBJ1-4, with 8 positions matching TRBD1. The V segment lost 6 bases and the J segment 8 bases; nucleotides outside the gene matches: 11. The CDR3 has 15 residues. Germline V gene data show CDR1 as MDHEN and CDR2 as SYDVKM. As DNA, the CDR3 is TGTGCCAGCAGCGGGGATAGGGACAGGAAAGAAAAACTGTTTTTT. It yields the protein CASSGDRDRKEKLFF.

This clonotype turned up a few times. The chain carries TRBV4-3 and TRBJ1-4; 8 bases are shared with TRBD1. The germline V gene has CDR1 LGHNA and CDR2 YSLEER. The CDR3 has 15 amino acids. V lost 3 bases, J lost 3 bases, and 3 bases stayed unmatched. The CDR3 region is CASSQKTGANEKLFF. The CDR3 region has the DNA TGCGCCAGCAGCCAGAAGACAGGGGCTAATGAAAAACTGTTTTTT.

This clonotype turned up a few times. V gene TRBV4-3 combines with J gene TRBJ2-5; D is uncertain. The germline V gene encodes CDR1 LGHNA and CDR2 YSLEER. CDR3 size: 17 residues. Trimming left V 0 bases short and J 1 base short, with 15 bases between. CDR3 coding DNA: TGCGCCAGCAGCCAAGACCCTATTCTACGGCCCCAAGAGACCCAGTACTTC. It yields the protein CASSQDPILRPQETQYF.

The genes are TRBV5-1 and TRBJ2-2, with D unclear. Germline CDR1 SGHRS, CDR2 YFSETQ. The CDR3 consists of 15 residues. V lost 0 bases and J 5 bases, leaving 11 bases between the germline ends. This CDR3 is CASSLAVLGTGELFF. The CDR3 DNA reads TGCGCCAGCAGCTTGGCCGTCCTTGGGACCGGGGAGCTGTTTTTT.

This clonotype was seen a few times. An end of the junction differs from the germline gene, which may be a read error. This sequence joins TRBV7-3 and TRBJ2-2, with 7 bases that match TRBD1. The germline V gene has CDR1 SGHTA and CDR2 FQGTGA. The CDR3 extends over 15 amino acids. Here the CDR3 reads CASSKGQMNTGEPFF. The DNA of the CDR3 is TGTGCCAGCAGTAAGGGACAGATGAACACCGGGGAGCCGTTTTTT.

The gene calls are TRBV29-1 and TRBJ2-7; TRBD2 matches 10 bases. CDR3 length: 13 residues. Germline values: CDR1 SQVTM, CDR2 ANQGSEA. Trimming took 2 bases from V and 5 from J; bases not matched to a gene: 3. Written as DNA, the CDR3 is TGCAGCGTTGAATCTAGCGGGAGAAACGAGCAGTACTTC. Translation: CSVESSGRNEQYF.

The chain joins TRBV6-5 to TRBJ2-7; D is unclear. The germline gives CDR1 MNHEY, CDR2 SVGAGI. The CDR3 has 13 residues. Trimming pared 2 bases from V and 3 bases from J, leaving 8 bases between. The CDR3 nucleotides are TGTGCCAGCAGTTACACGGCTCTCTACGAGCAGTACTTC. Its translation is CASSYTALYEQYF.

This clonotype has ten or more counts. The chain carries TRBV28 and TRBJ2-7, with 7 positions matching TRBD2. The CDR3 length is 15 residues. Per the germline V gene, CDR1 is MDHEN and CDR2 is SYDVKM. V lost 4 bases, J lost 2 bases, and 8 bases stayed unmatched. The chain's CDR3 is CASSSPSGSTYEQYF. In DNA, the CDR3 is TGTGCCAGCAGTTCTCCTAGCGGAAGCACCTACGAGCAGTACTTC.

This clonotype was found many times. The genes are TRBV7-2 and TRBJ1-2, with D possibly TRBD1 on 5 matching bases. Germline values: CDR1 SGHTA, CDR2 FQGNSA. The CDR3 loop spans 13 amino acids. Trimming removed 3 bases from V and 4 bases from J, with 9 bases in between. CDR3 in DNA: TGTGCCAGCAGCTTGGGGACGGTCTATGGCTACACCTTC. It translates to CASSLGTVYGYTF.

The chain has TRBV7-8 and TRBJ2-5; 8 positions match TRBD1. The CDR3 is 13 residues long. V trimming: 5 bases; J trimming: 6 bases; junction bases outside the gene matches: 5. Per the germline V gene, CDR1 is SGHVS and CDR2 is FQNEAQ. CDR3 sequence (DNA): TGTGCCAGCAGCGAGCGACAGGGGAAGACCCAGTACTTC. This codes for CASSERQGKTQYF.

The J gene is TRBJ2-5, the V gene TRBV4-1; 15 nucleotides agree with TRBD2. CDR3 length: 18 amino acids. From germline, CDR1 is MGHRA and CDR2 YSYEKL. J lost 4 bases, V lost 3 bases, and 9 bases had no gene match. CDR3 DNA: TGCGCCAGCAGCCAGACTATCCCGGGACTAGCGGGAGGAGAGACCCAGTACTTC. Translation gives CASSQTIPGLAGGETQYF.

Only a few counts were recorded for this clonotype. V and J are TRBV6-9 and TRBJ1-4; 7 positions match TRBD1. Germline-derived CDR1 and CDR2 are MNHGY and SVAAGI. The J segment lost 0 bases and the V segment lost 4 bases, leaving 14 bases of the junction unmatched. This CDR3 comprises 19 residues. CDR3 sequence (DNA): TGTGCCAGCAGTTTCCGGGCTAGAGGGGGCCTTACAACTAATGAAAAACTGTTTTTT. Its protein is CASSFRARGGLTTNEKLFF.